The clone carrying this T cell receptor beta chain was seen ten or more times. Its antigen is not known. These data come from a study of blood T cells in healthy people across ages. Study-wide findings and caveats: As naive T cell percentage varied, TCR beta diversity correlated strongly with it. PBMCs were not sorted, which prevented a conclusive comparison of naive versus antigen-experienced cells. It was the long-lived donors that had more naive CD4+ cells and higher diversity than aged donors.

CDR3 length equals 12 residues. V gave up 9 bases and J gave up 1 base, with 9 bases separating them. With a J-beta primer mix and a sample-barcoded 5' primer, a second PCR ran about 7 to 12 cycles. MiXCR, applied by TCRdb to the 5' RACE reads, yields one record per CDR3 protein. The sample contains roughly 800,000 distinct CDR3 sequences, roughly 25% of which appear only once. The sample also formed part of further work on T cells of mothers and their children.

Sequenced material: blood. The clonotype originates from a boy aged 10-17 years in good health. The gene calls are TRBV12-3 or TRBV12-4 and TRBJ1-1; possible D gene TRBD1, 5 bases. CDR3 in amino acids: CASKRGNTEAFF. CDR3 nucleotides: TGTGCCAGTAAAAGGGGGAACACTGAAGCTTTCTTT.